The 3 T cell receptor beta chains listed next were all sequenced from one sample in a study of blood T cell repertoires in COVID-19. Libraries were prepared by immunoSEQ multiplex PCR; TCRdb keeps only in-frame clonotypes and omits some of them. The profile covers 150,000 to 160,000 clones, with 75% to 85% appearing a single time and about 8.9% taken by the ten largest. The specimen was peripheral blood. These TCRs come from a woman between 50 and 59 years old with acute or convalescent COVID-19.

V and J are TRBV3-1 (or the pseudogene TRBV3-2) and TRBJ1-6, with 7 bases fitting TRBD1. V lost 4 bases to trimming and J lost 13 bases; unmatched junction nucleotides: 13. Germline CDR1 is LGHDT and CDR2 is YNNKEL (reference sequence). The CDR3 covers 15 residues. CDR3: CASSPLGQRSFPLHF. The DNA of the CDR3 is TGTGCCAGCAGCCCCCTGGGACAGAGGAGTTTTCCCCTCCACTTT.

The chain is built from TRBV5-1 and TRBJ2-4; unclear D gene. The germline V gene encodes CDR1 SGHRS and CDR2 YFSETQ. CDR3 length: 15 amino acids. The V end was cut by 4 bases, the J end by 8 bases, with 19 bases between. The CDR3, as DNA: TGCGCCAGCAGCGCCGCTAGTGGTCACGCGGACATTCAGTACTTC. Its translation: CASSAASGHADIQYF.

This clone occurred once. This CDR3 is CATTKDSLGSYGYTF. DNA of the CDR3: TGTGCTACTACCAAAGACAGTCTGGGAAGCTATGGCTACACCTTC. The chain has TRBV6-5 and TRBJ1-2; perhaps TRBD1 as D (5 bases). The germline CDR1 and CDR2 sequences are MNHEY and SVGAGI. CDR3 length: 15 amino acids.